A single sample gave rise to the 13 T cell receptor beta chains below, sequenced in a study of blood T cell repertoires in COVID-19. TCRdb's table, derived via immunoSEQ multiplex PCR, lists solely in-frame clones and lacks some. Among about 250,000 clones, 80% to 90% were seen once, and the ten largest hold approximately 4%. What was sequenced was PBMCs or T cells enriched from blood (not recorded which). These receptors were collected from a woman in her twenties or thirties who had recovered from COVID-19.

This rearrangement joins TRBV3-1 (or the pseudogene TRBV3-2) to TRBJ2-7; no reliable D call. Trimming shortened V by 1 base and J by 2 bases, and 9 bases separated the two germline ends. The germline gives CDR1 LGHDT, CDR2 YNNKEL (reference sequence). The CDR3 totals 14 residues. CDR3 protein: CASSQGAQTYEQYF. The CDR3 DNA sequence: TGTGCCAGCAGCCAAGGGGCCCAGACCTACGAGCAGTACTTC.

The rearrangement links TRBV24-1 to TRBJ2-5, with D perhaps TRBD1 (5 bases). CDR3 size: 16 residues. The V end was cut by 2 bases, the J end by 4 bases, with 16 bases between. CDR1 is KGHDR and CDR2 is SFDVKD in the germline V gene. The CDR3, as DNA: TGTGCCACCAGTGATTACTCGGCCAGGGAAGGAGAGACCCAGTACTTC. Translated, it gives CATSDYSAREGETQYF.

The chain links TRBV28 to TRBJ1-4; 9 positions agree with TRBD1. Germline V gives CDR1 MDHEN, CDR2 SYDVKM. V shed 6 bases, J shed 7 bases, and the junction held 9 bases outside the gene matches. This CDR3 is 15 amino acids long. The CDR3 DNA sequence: TGTGCCAGCAGGGGCCCGGGACAGGGTTTTGAAAAACTGTTTTTT. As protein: CASRGPGQGFEKLFF. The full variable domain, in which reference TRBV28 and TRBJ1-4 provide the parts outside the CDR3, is DVKVTQSSRYLVKRTGEKVFLECVQDMDHENMFWYRQDPGLGLRLIYFSYDVKMKEKGDIPEGYSVSREKKERFSLILESASTNQTSMYLCASRGPGQGFEKLFFGSGTQLSVL.

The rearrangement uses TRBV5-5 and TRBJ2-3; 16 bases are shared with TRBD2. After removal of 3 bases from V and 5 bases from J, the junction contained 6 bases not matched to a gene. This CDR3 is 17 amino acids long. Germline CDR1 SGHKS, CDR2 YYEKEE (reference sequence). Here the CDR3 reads CASSSGTSGGVVDTQYF. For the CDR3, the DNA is TGTGCCAGCAGCTCCGGGACTAGCGGGGGGGTAGTAGATACGCAGTATTTT.

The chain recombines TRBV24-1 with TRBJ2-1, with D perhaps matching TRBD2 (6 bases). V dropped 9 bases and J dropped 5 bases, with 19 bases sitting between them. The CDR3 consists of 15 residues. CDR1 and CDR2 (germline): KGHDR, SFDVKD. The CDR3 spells CATARSGEAHNEQFF. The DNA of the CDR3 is TGTGCCACCGCCCGATCGGGGGAGGCGCACAATGAGCAGTTCTTC.

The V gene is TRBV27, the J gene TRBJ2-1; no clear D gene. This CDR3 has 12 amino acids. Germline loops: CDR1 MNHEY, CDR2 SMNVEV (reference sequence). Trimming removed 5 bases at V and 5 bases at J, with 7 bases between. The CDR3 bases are TGTGCCAGCAGTCGACACCACAATGAGCAGTTCTTC. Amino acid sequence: CASSRHHNEQFF.

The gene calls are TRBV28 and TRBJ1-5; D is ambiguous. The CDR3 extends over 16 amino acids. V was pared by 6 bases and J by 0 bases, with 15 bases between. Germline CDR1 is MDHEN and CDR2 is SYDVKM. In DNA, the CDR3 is TGTGCCAGCAGAGGCTTGAGGAACTATAGCAATCAGCCCCAGCATTTT. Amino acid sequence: CASRGLRNYSNQPQHF.

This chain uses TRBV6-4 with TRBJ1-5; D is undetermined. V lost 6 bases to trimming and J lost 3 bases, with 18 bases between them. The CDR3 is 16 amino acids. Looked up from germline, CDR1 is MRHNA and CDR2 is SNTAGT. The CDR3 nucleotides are TGTGCCAGCAGGACACCACCCAAGGACTCCAATCAGCCCCAGCATTTT. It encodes CASRTPPKDSNQPQHF.

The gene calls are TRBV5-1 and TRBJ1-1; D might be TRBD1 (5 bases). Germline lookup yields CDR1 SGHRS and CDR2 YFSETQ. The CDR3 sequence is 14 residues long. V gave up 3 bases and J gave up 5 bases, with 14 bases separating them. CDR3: CASSSAGVGTEAFF. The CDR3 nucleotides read TGCGCCAGCAGCTCCGCGGGGGTAGGGACTGAAGCTTTCTTT. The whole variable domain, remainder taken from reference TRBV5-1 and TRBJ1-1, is KAGVTQTPRYLIKTRGQQVTLSCSPISGHRSVSWYQQTPGQGLQFLFEYFSETQRNKGNFPGRFSGRQFSNSRSEMNVSTLELGDSALYLCASSSAGVGTEAFFGQGTRLTVV.

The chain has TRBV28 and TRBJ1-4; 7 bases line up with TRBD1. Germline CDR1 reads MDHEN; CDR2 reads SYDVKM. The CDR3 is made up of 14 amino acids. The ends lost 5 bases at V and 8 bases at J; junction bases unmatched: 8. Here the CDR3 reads CASSPTGSDEKLFF. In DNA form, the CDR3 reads TGTGCCAGCAGTCCGACAGGGTCAGACGAAAAACTGTTTTTT.

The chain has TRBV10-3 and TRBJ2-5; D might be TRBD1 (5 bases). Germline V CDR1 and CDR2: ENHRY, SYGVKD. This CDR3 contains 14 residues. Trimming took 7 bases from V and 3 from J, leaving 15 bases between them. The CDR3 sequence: CAIKRAQAEETQYF. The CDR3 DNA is TGTGCCATCAAACGGGCACAGGCCGAAGAGACCCAGTACTTC.

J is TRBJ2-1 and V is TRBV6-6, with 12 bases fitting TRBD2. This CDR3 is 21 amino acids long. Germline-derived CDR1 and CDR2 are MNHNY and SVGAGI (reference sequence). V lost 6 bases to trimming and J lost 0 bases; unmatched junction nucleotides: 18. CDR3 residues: CASSRVPPLAGGTSSYNEQFF. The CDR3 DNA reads TGTGCCAGCAGCCGCGTCCCCCCCCTAGCGGGGGGGACGAGCTCCTACAATGAGCAGTTCTTC.

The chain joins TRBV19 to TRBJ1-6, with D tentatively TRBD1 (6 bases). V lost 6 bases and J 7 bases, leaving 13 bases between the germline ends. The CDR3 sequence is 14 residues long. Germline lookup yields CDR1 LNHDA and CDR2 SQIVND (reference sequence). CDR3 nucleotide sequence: TGTGCCAGTAGAACAGGGAGCCAAAATTCACCCCTCCACTTT. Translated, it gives CASRTGSQNSPLHF.